What follows are 12 T cell receptor beta chains derived from one specimen sequenced in a study of blood T cell repertoires in COVID-19. TCRdb keeps only in-frame clones here, not all; method: immunoSEQ multiplex PCR. This repertoire shows 200,000 to 250,000 clones, 85% found once; its top ten account for roughly a sixth. Sequencing input: PBMCs or T cells enriched from blood (not recorded which). All receptors derive from a middle-aged man who had recovered from COVID-19.

The rearrangement joins TRBV28 to TRBJ1-3; TRBD1 aligns across 11 bases. V gave up 8 bases and J gave up 5 bases; unmatched junction bases: 8. Germline loops: CDR1 MDHEN, CDR2 SYDVKM. This CDR3 has 15 amino acids. The CDR3 region is CASVGTGGTRNTIYF. CDR3 DNA: TGTGCCAGCGTAGGGACAGGGGGTACAAGAAACACCATATATTTT. Complete variable domain (other parts from reference TRBV28 and TRBJ1-3): DVKVTQSSRYLVKRTGEKVFLECVQDMDHENMFWYRQDPGLGLRLIYFSYDVKMKEKGDIPEGYSVSREKKERFSLILESASTNQTSMYLCASVGTGGTRNTIYFGEGSWLTVV.

In nucleotides, the CDR3 is TGTGCCACCATGTCTGGGGCCAACGTCCTGACTTTC. The encoded protein is CATMSGANVLTF. This chain links TRBV27 with TRBJ2-6; unclear D gene. Deletions cut 10 bases from V and 1 base from J, with 5 bases between. Germline loops: CDR1 MNHEY, CDR2 SMNVEV (reference sequence). The CDR3 runs 12 residues.

This clone came up once. Distinct nucleotide sequences in the sample also encode this CDR3. The chain carries TRBV7-8 and TRBJ1-1; 9 bases are shared with TRBD1. Germline loops: CDR1 SGHVS, CDR2 FQNEAQ. This CDR3 contains 14 residues. V shed 5 bases, J shed 5 bases, and the junction held 6 bases outside the gene matches. The CDR3 here is CASSRDRENTEAFF. The CDR3 DNA follows: TGTGCCAGCAGCCGGGACAGGGAGAATACTGAAGCTTTCTTT.

This chain uses TRBV19 with TRBJ2-7; TRBD1 might be the D (6 bases). The V gene lost 1 base and the J gene lost 6 bases, with 13 bases spanning the gap. The germline V gene has CDR1 LNHDA and CDR2 SQIVND (reference sequence). CDR3 size: 14 residues. CDR3 sequence (DNA): TGTGCCAGTAGTATAGGAGGGGGAGCGGTCGAGCAGTACTTC. Translating gives CASSIGGGAVEQYF.

The V call is TRBV7-9, the J call TRBJ1-2, with D possibly matching TRBD1 (5 bases). Per germline, CDR1 SEHNR and CDR2 FQNEAQ (reference sequence). The CDR3 runs 14 residues. V was shortened by 4 bases and J by 5 bases, with 14 bases between the two germline ends. The CDR3 nucleotides read TGTGCCAGCAGCTCATTATTCGACAGATATGGCTACACCTTC. Translating it yields CASSSLFDRYGYTF.

This rearrangement joins TRBV2 to TRBJ2-5; 13 nucleotides agree with TRBD2. Looked up from germline, CDR1 is SNHLY and CDR2 is FYNNEI. The CDR3 loop spans 19 amino acids. V lost 8 bases, J lost 0 bases, and 15 bases stayed unmatched. The CDR3 DNA is TGTGCCAGCTTATACCCGCGGGGACTAGCGGGAACCGACCAAGAGACCCAGTACTTC. Translated, it gives CASLYPRGLAGTDQETQYF.

The V call is TRBV25-1, the J call TRBJ1-2, with D perhaps matching TRBD1 (5 bases). The V and J ends lost 2 bases and 3 bases respectively, with 7 bases between them. The CDR3 has 13 residues. Germline V CDR1 and CDR2: MGHDK, SYGVNS. CDR3 sequence: CASSEDRYYGYTF. Here the CDR3 DNA reads TGTGCCAGCAGTGAAGACAGATACTATGGCTACACCTTC.

The chain combines TRBV6-2 or TRBV6-3 with TRBJ1-4, with D hard to call. This CDR3 has 12 residues. CDR1 MNHEY and CDR2 SVGEGT come from the germline V gene. With 5 bases removed from V and 11 bases from J, the gap between germline ends came to 12 bases. The CDR3 reads CASSPRDTKLFF. CDR3 DNA sequence: TGTGCCAGCAGTCCGCGAGACACGAAACTGTTTTTT.

The chain employs TRBV6-1 and TRBJ1-6; 8 positions match TRBD1. There are 14 residues in the CDR3. Germline values: CDR1 MNHNS, CDR2 SASEGT. The trim removed 2 bases at V and 6 bases at J, leaving 0 bases unmatched. This CDR3 is CASSEQGANSPLHF. The DNA of the CDR3 is TGTGCCAGCAGTGAACAGGGGGCTAATTCACCCCTCCACTTT.

V gene TRBV18 combines with J gene TRBJ2-7; 9 bases line up with TRBD2. The germline gives CDR1 KGHSH, CDR2 LQKENI. The CDR3 has 14 amino acids. V was clipped by 2 bases and J by 3 bases; unmatched bases: 2. The CDR3 nucleotides read TGTGCCAGCTCACCAGAGCGGGAGGTCTACGAGCAGTACTTC. Residues: CASSPEREVYEQYF.

Details on this clone: The same CDR3 also results from other DNA sequences found in this sample. J is TRBJ1-2 and V is TRBV24-1, with D perhaps matching TRBD1 (6 bases). CDR1 is KGHDR and CDR2 is SFDVKD in the germline V gene. V was pared by 5 bases and J by 4 bases, with 7 bases between. The CDR3 has 12 amino acids. DNA for the CDR3: TGTGCCACCAGTGGAGGGGGCTATGGCTACACCTTC. It is translated as CATSGGGYGYTF.

This clone was found a few times. The chain carries TRBV4-1 and TRBJ2-2; D is unresolved. The CDR3 is 16 residues long. Germline V CDR1 and CDR2: MGHRA, YSYEKL. Between the trimmed V and J ends, which lost 1 base and 1 base, there was a span of 10 bases. The CDR3 protein is CASSQAADWNTGELFF. In DNA form, the CDR3 reads TGCGCCAGCAGCCAAGCCGCAGACTGGAACACCGGGGAGCTGTTTTTT.